The 21 T cell receptor beta chains given below trace back to one sample, sequenced in a study of T cell responses to AZD1222 COVID-19 vaccine. Libraries were prepared by immunoSEQ multiplex PCR; TCRdb keeps only in-frame clonotypes and omits some of them. The sample lists about 120,000 clones; about 90% were seen once. This specimen was peripheral blood, taken on day 0 of AZD1222 vaccination. These receptors were taken from an adult in good health.

The chain uses TRBV30 and TRBJ1-2; tentative D call: TRBD1 (5 bases). This CDR3 has 13 amino acids. Trimming removed 8 bases at V and 7 bases at J, with 20 bases between. The germline V gene encodes CDR1 GTSNPN and CDR2 SVGIG (reference sequence). CDR3 sequence (DNA): TGTGCCCGGGGATCCGGGGCAATAGGTGGCTACACCTTC. Translating gives CARGSGAIGGYTF.

Only a few counts were recorded for this clone. V gene TRBV6-2 or TRBV6-3 combines with J gene TRBJ1-2; 7 nucleotides line up with TRBD1. There are 17 residues in the CDR3. The ends lost 4 bases at V and 4 bases at J; junction bases unmatched: 15. Per the germline V gene, CDR1 is MNHEY and CDR2 is SVGEGT. The DNA for the CDR3 is TGTGCCAGCAGTTTAAACTCCCGGGGCAGGGGGTTCTATGGCTACACCTTC. This translates into CASSLNSRGRGFYGYTF.

This clone was detected once. The CDR3 protein is CASSLAPLHF. In DNA form, the CDR3 reads TGTGCCAGCAGCTTGGCCCCCCTCCACTTT. V usage is TRBV7-9 and J usage is TRBJ1-6; D is undetermined. The CDR3 loop spans 10 amino acids. V was clipped by 3 bases and J by 13 bases, with 4 bases between them. Germline assignment: CDR1 SEHNR and CDR2 FQNEAQ (reference sequence).

The chain couples TRBV28 to TRBJ1-5; D gene ambiguous. The CDR3 covers 10 residues. The germline gives CDR1 MDHEN, CDR2 SYDVKM. The ends were cut back, 9 bases at V and 3 bases at J, with 3 bases in the middle. The CDR3 DNA follows: TGTGCCAGTAACAATCAGCCCCAGCATTTT. Amino acid sequence: CASNNQPQHF.

The gene calls are TRBV11-2 and TRBJ2-7; 9 bases fit TRBD1. The germline CDR1 and CDR2 sequences are SGHAT and FQNNGV. The V and J ends lost 7 bases and 6 bases, in that order; junction bases with no gene match: 7. The CDR3 is 13 residues long. CDR3: CASTFTGGSEQYF. The CDR3 DNA reads as TGTGCCAGCACCTTTACAGGGGGCAGCGAGCAGTACTTC.

The gene calls are TRBV11-2 and TRBJ1-2; no clear D gene. The V gene lost 1 base and the J gene lost 8 bases, with 14 bases spanning the gap. The CDR3 length is 14 residues. CDR1 and CDR2 (germline): SGHAT, FQNNGV. The CDR3 loop is CASSLVKGQSGYTF. CDR3 DNA: TGTGCCAGCAGCTTAGTTAAGGGCCAATCGGGCTACACCTTC.

The chain uses TRBV7-3 and TRBJ2-3, with D perhaps TRBD1 (6 bases). Germline CDR1 and CDR2: SGHTA and FQGTGA. CDR3 length: 18 residues. The ends were cut back, 1 base at V and 4 bases at J, with 21 bases in the middle. In DNA, the CDR3 is TGTGCCAGCAGCTTAAAGCCCTCCACAGGGATGGCGTCAGATACGCAGTATTTT. It encodes CASSLKPSTGMASDTQYF.

This chain joins TRBV18 and TRBJ1-5; a possible D gene is TRBD1 (6 bases). The CDR3 runs 13 residues. The V and J ends lost 5 bases and 5 bases respectively, with 10 bases between them. The germline V gene encodes CDR1 KGHSH and CDR2 LQKENI. Here the CDR3 reads CASSGAGDQPQHF. CDR3 nucleotides: TGTGCCAGCTCAGGGGCAGGGGATCAGCCCCAGCATTTT.

The chain combines TRBV29-1 with TRBJ1-1; possible D gene TRBD1, 5 bases. Per the germline V gene, CDR1 is SQVTM and CDR2 is ANQGSEA. The CDR3 is made up of 15 amino acids. Between the trimmed V and J ends, which lost 5 bases and 0 bases, there was a span of 16 bases. The CDR3 region has the DNA TGCAGCGTTTGGGTTGCCAAGGGGCTGAACACTGAAGCTTTCTTT. Translation: CSVWVAKGLNTEAFF.

This chain connects TRBV18 to TRBJ1-2; D ambiguous. The CDR3 loop spans 15 amino acids. Germline loops: CDR1 KGHSH, CDR2 LQKENI. V lost 4 bases to trimming and J lost 3 bases, with 15 bases between them. Here the CDR3 reads CASSQGYGGDYGYTF. The CDR3 nucleotides are TGTGCCAGCTCACAGGGTTACGGCGGGGACTATGGCTACACCTTC.

V gene TRBV11-2 combines with J gene TRBJ2-5; D tentatively fits TRBD1 or TRBD2 (6 bases each). CDR1 is SGHAT and CDR2 is FQNNGV in the germline V gene. This CDR3 comprises 16 residues. V was cut by 5 bases and J by 2 bases, with 18 bases left in between. CDR3 sequence reads: CASSALARGDQETQYF. CDR3 DNA sequence: TGTGCCAGCAGCGCCCTAGCTAGGGGGGATCAAGAGACCCAGTACTTC.

The V gene is TRBV27, the J gene TRBJ2-1; no firm D call. This CDR3 has 13 residues. The germline V gene encodes CDR1 MNHEY and CDR2 SMNVEV (reference sequence). V lost 4 bases, J lost 0 bases, and 4 bases lay in between. This CDR3 reads CASSSSSYNEQFF. The CDR3 coding sequence is TGTGCCAGCAGTTCCAGCTCCTACAATGAGCAGTTCTTC.

The chain's CDR3 is CASSVGLGQGEEQYF. CDR3 nucleotide sequence: TGTGCCAGCAGCGTGGGACTAGGACAGGGAGAAGAGCAGTACTTC. This chain connects TRBV5-8 to TRBJ2-7; D could derive from TRBD1 or TRBD2 (8 bases each). Trimming removed 4 bases at V and 7 bases at J, with 21 bases between. The CDR3 runs 15 residues. Germline CDR1 reads SGHTS; CDR2 reads YDEGEE.

The chain recombines TRBV12-3 or TRBV12-4 with TRBJ1-1; the D is unclear. The CDR3 has 13 residues. Trimming stripped 5 bases from V and 10 bases from J, with 17 bases between. The CDR3 coding sequence is TGTGCCAGCAGTCAAGGGCCCCCCCCAGGAGCTTTCTTT. Translating it yields CASSQGPPPGAFF.

The genes are TRBV6-5 and TRBJ1-2; 7 bases match TRBD1. The V and J ends lost 8 bases and 4 bases, in that order; junction bases with no gene match: 4. CDR1 is MNHEY, CDR2 SVGAGI, per germline. CDR3 length: 12 amino acids. CDR3 protein: CASAGGGYGYTF. CDR3 DNA sequence: TGTGCCAGCGCAGGGGGTGGCTATGGCTACACCTTC.

The CDR3 protein is CASRPPAGNTIYF. The CDR3 DNA follows: TGTGCCAGTAGGCCGCCAGCGGGGAACACCATATATTTT. The chain is built from TRBV5-6 and TRBJ1-3, with D uncertain. Germline-derived CDR1 and CDR2 are SGHDT and YYEEEE. This CDR3 is built from 13 residues. V was pared by 8 bases and J by 7 bases, with 16 bases between.

The rearrangement links TRBV11-3 to TRBJ2-3, with 11 bases that match TRBD2. The V gene's germline CDR1 is SGHNT and CDR2 YENEEA. J gave up 2 bases and V 5 bases, and 6 bases lay outside the gene matches. The CDR3 covers 16 residues. The CDR3 sequence is CASSTGTSGTTDTQYF. The CDR3 DNA is TGTGCCAGCAGCACCGGGACTAGCGGCACCACAGATACGCAGTATTTT.

CDR3 sequence (DNA): TGTGCCAGCAGCTATATAGCAGGGCTCACTGAAGCTTTCTTT. This translates into CASSYIAGLTEAFF. The chain recombines TRBV21-1 with TRBJ1-1; TRBD1, the table's D call, lacks a check against the DNA. TRBV21-1 is described as a pseudogene. This CDR3 has 14 residues.

V usage is TRBV5-1 and J usage is TRBJ1-5, with D possibly matching TRBD1 (5 bases). Trimming left V 3 bases short and J 7 bases short, with 17 bases between. Germline V gives CDR1 SGHRS, CDR2 YFSETQ. This CDR3 comprises 15 residues. The CDR3 reads CASSSYPGSEQPQHF. CDR3 nucleotide sequence: TGCGCCAGCAGCTCCTACCCAGGGTCAGAGCAGCCCCAGCATTTT.

The chain uses TRBV6-5 and TRBJ1-2, with a weak D call TRBD1 (5 bases). Germline assignment: CDR1 MNHEY and CDR2 SVGAGI. The CDR3 has 14 amino acids. The V gene lost 1 base and the J gene lost 3 bases, with 9 bases spanning the gap. CDR3 protein: CASSYLGLHYGYTF. The CDR3 DNA is TGTGCCAGCAGTTACTTGGGACTTCACTATGGCTACACCTTC.

The rearrangement uses TRBV27 and TRBJ2-1; D is undetermined. With 3 bases removed from V and 7 bases from J, the gap between germline ends came to 16 bases. Germline-derived CDR1 and CDR2 are MNHEY and SMNVEV (reference sequence). The CDR3 has 15 amino acids. The CDR3 region is CASSLGLSRLNEQFF. DNA of the CDR3: TGTGCCAGCAGTTTGGGTCTTTCCCGTTTAAATGAGCAGTTCTTC.